This T cell receptor beta chain was captured in a study of shared clonotypes between healthy human individuals. The naive CD8 population came from CD45RO-negative cells selected for CCR7, without terminally differentiated effector memory CD45RA+ cells. The healthy adult donors were HIV-negative and reported no recent acute infections or vaccinations. In its sample, this clone was seen once. The V end lost 8 bases, the J end lost 7 bases, and 20 bases lay between the germline ends. Germline V gene sequence: CDR1 SGHAT, CDR2 FQNNGV. The CDR3 loop spans 15 amino acids. The method was immunoSEQ multiplex PCR; TCRdb's version includes in-frame clones alone and lacks a portion of them. The table records 1.5 million to 2.5 million clones, less than 95% of them present only once.

This rearrangement joins TRBV11-2 to TRBJ2-2; the D is unclear. This TCR was recovered from a man between 18 and 35 years old in good health. Sequenced sample: naive CD8+ T cells sorted from blood. In DNA, the CDR3 is TGTGCCAGCCACTTCCTGGGGTGGCCTGGCGGGGAGCTGTTTTTT. It yields the protein CASHFLGWPGGELFF.